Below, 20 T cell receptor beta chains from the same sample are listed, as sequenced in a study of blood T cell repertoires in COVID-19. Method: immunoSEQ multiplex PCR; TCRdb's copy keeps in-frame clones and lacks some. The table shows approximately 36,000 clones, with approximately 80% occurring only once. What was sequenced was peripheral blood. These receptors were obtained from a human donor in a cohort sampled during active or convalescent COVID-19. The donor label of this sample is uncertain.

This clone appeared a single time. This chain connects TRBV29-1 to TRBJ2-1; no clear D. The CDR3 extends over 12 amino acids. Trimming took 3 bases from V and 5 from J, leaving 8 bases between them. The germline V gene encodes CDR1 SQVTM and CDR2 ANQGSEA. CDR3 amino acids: CSVEELHNEQFF. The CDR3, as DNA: TGCAGCGTTGAGGAGCTACACAATGAGCAGTTCTTC.

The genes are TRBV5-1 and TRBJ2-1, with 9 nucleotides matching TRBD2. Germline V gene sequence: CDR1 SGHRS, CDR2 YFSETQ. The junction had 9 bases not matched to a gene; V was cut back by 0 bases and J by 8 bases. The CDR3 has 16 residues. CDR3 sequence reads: CASSLGLGSGSDEQFF. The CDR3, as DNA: TGCGCCAGCAGCTTGGGGCTAGGTAGCGGGAGTGATGAGCAGTTCTTC. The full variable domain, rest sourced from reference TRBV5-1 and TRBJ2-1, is KAGVTQTPRYLIKTRGQQVTLSCSPISGHRSVSWYQQTPGQGLQFLFEYFSETQRNKGNFPGRFSGRQFSNSRSEMNVSTLELGDSALYLCASSLGLGSGSDEQFFGPGTRLTVL.

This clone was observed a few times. CDR3 sequence: CASRTGGEAFF. The CDR3 DNA reads TGTGCCAGCAGAACCGGAGGGGAAGCTTTCTTT. This chain connects TRBV12-3 or TRBV12-4 to TRBJ1-1; D uncertain. The germline V and J ends were trimmed by 6 bases and 8 bases, with 10 bases remaining between them. The CDR3 totals 11 residues.

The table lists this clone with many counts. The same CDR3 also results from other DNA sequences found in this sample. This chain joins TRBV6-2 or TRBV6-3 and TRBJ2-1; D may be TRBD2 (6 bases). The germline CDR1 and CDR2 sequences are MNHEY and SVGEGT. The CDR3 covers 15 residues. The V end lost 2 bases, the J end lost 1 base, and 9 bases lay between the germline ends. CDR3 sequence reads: CASSYRDSSYNEQFF. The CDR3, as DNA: TGTGCCAGCAGTTACCGGGACTCTTCCTACAATGAGCAGTTCTTC.

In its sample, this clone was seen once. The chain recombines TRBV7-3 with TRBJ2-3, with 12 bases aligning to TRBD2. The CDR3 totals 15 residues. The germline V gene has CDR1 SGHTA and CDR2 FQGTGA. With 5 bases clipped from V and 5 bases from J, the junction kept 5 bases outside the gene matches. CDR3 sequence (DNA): TGTGCCAGCAGCCGTGCTAGCGGGAGGGAAGATACGCAGTATTTT. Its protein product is CASSRASGREDTQYF.

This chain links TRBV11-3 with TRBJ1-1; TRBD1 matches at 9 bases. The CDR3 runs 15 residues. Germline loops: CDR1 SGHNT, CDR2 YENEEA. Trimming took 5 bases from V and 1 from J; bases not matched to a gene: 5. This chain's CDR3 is CASSGGTGWNTEAFF. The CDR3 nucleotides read TGTGCCAGCAGCGGAGGGACAGGGTGGAACACTGAAGCTTTCTTT.

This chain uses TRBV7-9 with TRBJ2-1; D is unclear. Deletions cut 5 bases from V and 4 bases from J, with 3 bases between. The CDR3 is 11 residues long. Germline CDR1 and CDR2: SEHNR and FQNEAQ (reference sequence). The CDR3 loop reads CASSPYNEQFF. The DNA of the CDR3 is TGTGCCAGCAGCCCTTACAATGAGCAGTTCTTC.

The CDR3 bases are TGCAGTGCTAGTTCGGGAGTAGGGGTCGAGCAGTACTTC. Translation: CSASSGVGVEQYF. This rearrangement joins TRBV20-1 to TRBJ2-7; D possibly corresponds to TRBD2 (6 bases). Germline-derived CDR1 and CDR2 are DFQATT and SNEGSKA (reference sequence). The V gene lost 3 bases and the J gene lost 6 bases, with 15 bases spanning the gap. There are 13 residues in the CDR3.

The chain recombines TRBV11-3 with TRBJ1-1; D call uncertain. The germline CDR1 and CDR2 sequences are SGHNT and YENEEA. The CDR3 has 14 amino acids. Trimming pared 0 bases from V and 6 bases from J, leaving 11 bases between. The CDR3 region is CASSLERVVPEAFF. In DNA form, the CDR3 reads TGTGCCAGCAGCTTAGAGAGGGTTGTCCCTGAAGCTTTCTTT. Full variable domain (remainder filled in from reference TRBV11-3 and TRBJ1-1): EAGVVQSPRYKIIEKKQPVAFWCNPISGHNTLYWYLQNLGQGPELLIRYENEEAVDDSQLPKDRFSAERLKGVDSTLKIQPAELGDSAVYLCASSLERVVPEAFFGQGTRLTVV.

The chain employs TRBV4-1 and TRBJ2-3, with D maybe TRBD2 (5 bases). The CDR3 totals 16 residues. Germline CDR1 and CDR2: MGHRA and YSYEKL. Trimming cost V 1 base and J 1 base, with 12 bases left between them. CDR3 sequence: CASSQVASYGTDTQYF. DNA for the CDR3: TGCGCCAGCAGCCAAGTTGCTAGCTACGGCACAGATACGCAGTATTTT.

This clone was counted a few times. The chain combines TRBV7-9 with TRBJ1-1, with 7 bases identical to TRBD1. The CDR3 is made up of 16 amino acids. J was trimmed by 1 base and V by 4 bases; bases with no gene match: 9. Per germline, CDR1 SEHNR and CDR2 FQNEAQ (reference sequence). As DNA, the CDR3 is TGTGCCAGCAGCTCAAATCCAGGGGGAGGGAACACTGAAGCTTTCTTT. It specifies CASSSNPGGGNTEAFF.

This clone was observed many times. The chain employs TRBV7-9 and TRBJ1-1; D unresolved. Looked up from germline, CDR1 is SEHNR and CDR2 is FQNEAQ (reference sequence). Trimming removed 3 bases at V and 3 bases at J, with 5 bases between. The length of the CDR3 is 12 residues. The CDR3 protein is CASSFQYTEAFF. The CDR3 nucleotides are TGTGCCAGCAGCTTCCAGTACACTGAAGCTTTCTTT. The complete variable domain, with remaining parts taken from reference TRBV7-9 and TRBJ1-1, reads DTGVSQNPRHKITKRGQNVTFRCDPISEHNRLYWYRQTLGQGPEFLTYFQNEAQLEKSRLLSDRFSAERPKGSFSTLEIQRTEQGDSAMYLCASSFQYTEAFFGQGTRLTVV.

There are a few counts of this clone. The DNA of the CDR3 is TGTGCCAGCAGCTTGACTAGCGGGATACCCTACGAGCAGTACTTC. It is translated as CASSLTSGIPYEQYF. V and J are TRBV7-2 and TRBJ2-7; 11 bases are shared with TRBD2. The CDR3 covers 15 residues. The junction had 3 bases not matched to a gene; V was cut back by 3 bases and J by 2 bases. Looked up from germline, CDR1 is SGHTA and CDR2 is FQGNSA.

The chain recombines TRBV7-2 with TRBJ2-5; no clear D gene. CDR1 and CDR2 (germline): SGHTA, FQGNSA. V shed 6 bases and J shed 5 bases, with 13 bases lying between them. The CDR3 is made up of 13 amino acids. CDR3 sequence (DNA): TGTGCCAGCAGTCGAGACTTGAGGGAGACCCAGTACTTC. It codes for CASSRDLRETQYF. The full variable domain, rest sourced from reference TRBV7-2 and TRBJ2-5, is GAGVSQSPSNKVTEKGKDVELRCDPISGHTALYWYRQSLGQGLEFLIYFQGNSAPDKSGLPSDRFSAERTGGSVSTLTIQRTQQEDSAVYLCASSRDLRETQYFGPGTRLLVL.

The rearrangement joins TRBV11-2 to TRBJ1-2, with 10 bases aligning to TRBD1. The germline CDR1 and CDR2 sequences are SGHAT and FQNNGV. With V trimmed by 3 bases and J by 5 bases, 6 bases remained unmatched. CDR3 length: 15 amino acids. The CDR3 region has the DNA TGTGCCAGCAGCTTCCGACAGGGGGCCTTGTATGGCTACACCTTC. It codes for CASSFRQGALYGYTF.

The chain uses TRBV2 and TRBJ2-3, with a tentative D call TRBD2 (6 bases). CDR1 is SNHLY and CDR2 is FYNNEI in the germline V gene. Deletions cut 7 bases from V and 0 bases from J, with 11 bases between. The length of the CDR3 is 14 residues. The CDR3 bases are TGTGCCAGCATGGGACTGAAGAGCACAGATACGCAGTATTTT. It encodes CASMGLKSTDTQYF.

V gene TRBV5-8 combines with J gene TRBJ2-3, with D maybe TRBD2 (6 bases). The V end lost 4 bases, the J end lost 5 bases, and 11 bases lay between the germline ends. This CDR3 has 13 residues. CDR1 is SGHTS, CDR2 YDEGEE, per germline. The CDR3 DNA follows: TGTGCCAGCAGCACCGCCGGGGGAGATACGCAGTATTTT. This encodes CASSTAGGDTQYF.

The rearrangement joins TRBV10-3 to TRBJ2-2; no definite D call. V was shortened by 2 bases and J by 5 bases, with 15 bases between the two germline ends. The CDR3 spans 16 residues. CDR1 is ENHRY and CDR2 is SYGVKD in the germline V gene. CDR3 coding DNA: TGTGCCATCAGTGAGGCCCCCTCCTCTGAGACCGGGGAGCTGTTTTTT. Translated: CAISEAPSSETGELFF.

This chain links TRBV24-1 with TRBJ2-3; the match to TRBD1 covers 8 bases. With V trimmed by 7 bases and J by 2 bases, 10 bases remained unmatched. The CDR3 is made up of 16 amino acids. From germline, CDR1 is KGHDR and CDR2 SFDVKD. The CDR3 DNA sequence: TGTGCCACCAGCCCCCAGGGGGCCCTATCCACAGATACGCAGTATTTT. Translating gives CATSPQGALSTDTQYF.

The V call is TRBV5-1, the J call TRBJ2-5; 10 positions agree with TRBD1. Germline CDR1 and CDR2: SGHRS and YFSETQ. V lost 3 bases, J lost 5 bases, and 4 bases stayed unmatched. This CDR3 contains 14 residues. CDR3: CASSSTGGDETQYF. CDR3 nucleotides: TGCGCCAGCAGCTCGACAGGGGGCGATGAGACCCAGTACTTC.